A selection of T cell receptor beta chains follows, all from one sample in a study of cytomegalovirus exposure and HLA in healthy donors. Sequenced by immunoSEQ multiplex PCR; TCRdb stores in-frame clones only, minus some. There are about 240,000 clones in the sample; about 90% occur only once, and 0.95% to 1.5% lies in the top ten. The specimen was PBMCs. All receptors come from a woman in her thirties in good health and CMV-seropositive. Both conserved end residues are part of each CDR3. D genes are given only for firm matches. Only some rows state a clone size, as once, few, many or a class for expanded clones.

v_call,cdr3_length,d_call,clone_size,j_call,cdr3_nt,cdr3_aa
TRBV5-4,15,NA,NA,TRBJ1-4,TGTGCCAGCAGCGAAATGACAGCAACTAATGAAAAACTGTTTTTT,CASSEMTATNEKLFF
TRBV27,16,TRBD2,NA,TRBJ2-1,TGTGCCAGCAGTGTCCCGGGACTAGCGGCATACAATGAGCAGTTCTTC,CASSVPGLAAYNEQFF
TRBV5-1,15,NA,NA,TRBJ2-3,TGCGCCAGCAGCTTGACGCGGCCCGACACAGATACGCAGTATTTT,CASSLTRPDTDTQYF
TRBV5-1,14,NA,NA,TRBJ1-4,TGCGCCAGCAGCCCCGAGGGCCTTGGTGAAAAACTGTTTTTT,CASSPEGLGEKLFF
TRBV7-2,16,TRBD2,NA,TRBJ2-3,TGTGCCAGCAGCTTAGTGGGACTAGCGGGGACAGATACGCAGTATTTT,CASSLVGLAGTDTQYF
TRBV7-8,14,TRBD1,NA,TRBJ1-1,TGTGCCAGCAGCCTCCCAGGGGGCGTCACTGAAGCTTTCTTT,CASSLPGGVTEAFF
TRBV6-5,15,NA,few,TRBJ2-6,TGTGCCAGCAGTTACGAACTCTCTGGGGCCAACGTCCTGACTTTC,CASSYELSGANVLTF
TRBV5-1,14,NA,NA,TRBJ2-5,TGCGCCAGCAAGGACTGGTTACGACAAGAGACCCAGTACTTC,CASKDWLRQETQYF
TRBV15,13,NA,NA,TRBJ2-7,TGTGCCACCAGCAGAGTAGCCACCTACGAGCAGTACTTC,CATSRVATYEQYF
TRBV30,14,NA,NA,TRBJ2-7,TGTGCCTGGAGTGTAGGCAGGGGGGCCTACGAGCAGTACTTC,CAWSVGRGAYEQYF
TRBV18,14,NA,NA,TRBJ2-7,TGTGCCAGCTCACCATCCAGAATTTCCTACGAGCAGTACTTC,CASSPSRISYEQYF
TRBV2,13,TRBD2,NA,TRBJ2-7,TGTGCCAGCAGGGCTAGCGGGAGGGGCGAGCAGTACTTC,CASRASGRGEQYF
TRBV1,12,NA,NA,TRBJ2-7,TGCACCAGCAGCTTGAGGAACTACGAGCAGTACTTC,CTSSLRNYEQYF
TRBV25-1,13,NA,few,TRBJ1-2,TGTGCCAGCAGTGAATGGACAGTCTATGGCTACACCTTC,CASSEWTVYGYTF
TRBV10-3,14,TRBD2,NA,TRBJ2-1,TGTGCCACTGAGGGACTAGCGGGAAACAATGAGCAGTTCTTC,CATEGLAGNNEQFF
TRBV4-1,16,TRBD2,NA,TRBJ2-7,TGCGCCAGCAGCCAGGTGAGACTAGCGGGAGCCCCGGAGCAGTACTTC,CASSQVRLAGAPEQYF
TRBV30,16,TRBD1,NA,TRBJ2-1,TGTGCCTGGAGTGTTGACCGGGACAGGGGTTACAATGAGCAGTTCTTC,CAWSVDRDRGYNEQFF
TRBV4-2,16,TRBD2,NA,TRBJ2-7,TGTGCCAGCAGCCAAGATGGCCAGCGGGAGGGAGACGAGCAGTACTTC,CASSQDGQREGDEQYF